This T cell receptor (beta chain) was sequenced for a study of T cells in Graves' hyperthyroidism and ophthalmopathy. Using RNA transcripts as the source, TCR beta CDR3 regions were amplified. Using the HTBI primer set, a first-round RT-PCR was run on the TCR CDR3. TCRdb recomputed calls from the multiplex PCR reads with MiXCR, one row per CDR3 protein. This sample carries roughly 290,000 distinct CDR3 sequences, about a sixth of them seen once, and the ten largest clones take around 57%. There are many counts of this clonotype. V lost 4 bases and J lost 4; bases outside the gene matches: 6. Germline loops: CDR1 KGHSH, CDR2 LQKENI. This CDR3 contains 14 residues.

V and J are TRBV18 and TRBJ2-5; 7 bases are shared with TRBD1. The material sequenced was blood. The clonotype was recovered from a woman aged 55-69 years with Graves' ophthalmopathy. The CDR3 loop is CASSRTDRPETQYF. In DNA form, the CDR3 reads TGTGCCAGCTCACGAACGGACAGGCCAGAGACCCAGTACTTC.